This paragraph covers one T cell receptor beta chain sequence. Its antigen is undetermined. Sequencing was performed with immunoSEQ multiplex PCR; in TCRdb, only in-frame clones are kept and a portion is missing. The table has 350,000 to 450,000 clones, roughly 84% seen once; the top ten hold roughly 3.6%. The CDR3 contains 18 residues. The sample's treatment: about 20 received Ad26.COV2.S at low or high dose, single or two shots; 5 received placebo; per-sample allocation not given. Samples analyzed were those drawn on day 63 after the first vaccine or placebo injection. The data were obtained in a study of Ad26.COV2.S vaccination and SARS-CoV-2 variants. Study-level background: Dosing was one shot or two shots 56 days apart. General study points: Total responses of T cells may have been underestimated by the analyses of TCR breadth and depth.

The material was peripheral blood, obtained in a trial of Ad26.COV2.S vaccine versus placebo. The sequence derives from a person between 18 and 59 years old who received the Ad26.COV2.S COVID-19 vaccine or a placebo. This rearrangement joins TRBV21-1 to TRBJ2-4; the table calls TRBD1, which could not be checked here. TRBV21-1 is a listed pseudogene. This chain's CDR3 is CASSSKNRLGLAKNIQYF. CDR3 nucleotides: TGTGCCAGCAGCAGCAAAAACAGGCTGGGTTTAGCCAAAAACATTCAGTACTTC.